The rows below give T cell receptor beta chains drawn from one sample of a study of shared clonotypes between healthy human individuals. Generated by immunoSEQ multiplex PCR, the TCRdb table keeps only in-frame clones and is missing some. The sample records more than 550,000 clones, about 91% being singletons. The specimen sequenced was naive CD8+ T cells sorted from blood. The receptors shown here come from a man younger than 45 in good health. CDR3s include the opening cysteine and the closing phenylalanine or tryptophan. D genes are given only for firm matches. Clone size appears in some rows only: once, few, many, or a class for an expanded clone.

d_call	clone_size	v_call	j_call	cdr3_aa	cdr3_nt
TRBD1	.	TRBV7-3	TRBJ2-1	CASSLTPTGGAEEQFF	TGTGCCAGCAGCTTAACCCCGACAGGGGGCGCGGAGGAGCAGTTCTTC
.	.	TRBV7-9	TRBJ2-7	CASSYEDEQYF	TGTGCCAGCAGCTACGAGGACGAGCAGTACTTC
TRBD2	.	TRBV5-1	TRBJ2-7	CASSLAGAGGSEQYF	TGCGCCAGCAGCTTGGCTGGAGCGGGAGGATCCGAGCAGTACTTC
.	.	TRBV4-1	TRBJ2-3	CASSQGYRVSTDTQYF	TGCGCCAGCAGCCAAGGGTACAGGGTAAGCACAGATACGCAGTATTTT
TRBD2	.	TRBV10-2	TRBJ2-1	CASSQLSGSINEQFF	TGCGCCAGCAGCCAGCTTAGCGGGAGTATAAATGAGCAGTTCTTC
TRBD1	.	TRBV7-6	TRBJ2-5	CASSSRTGEAETQYF	TGTGCCAGCAGCTCCCGGACAGGGGAGGCTGAGACCCAGTACTTC
.	.	TRBV5-1	TRBJ2-1	CASSLDGGVAYNEQFF	TGCGCCAGCAGCTTGGATGGGGGAGTGGCCTACAATGAGCAGTTCTTC
.	few	TRBV4-1	TRBJ2-5	CASSQVEGVGETQYF	TGCGCCAGCAGCCAAGTGGAAGGGGTTGGAGAGACCCAGTACTTC
TRBD2	.	TRBV19	TRBJ2-2	CASSINLAESTGELFF	TGTGCCAGTAGTATTAACCTAGCGGAATCCACCGGGGAGCTGTTTTTT
TRBD2	.	TRBV15	TRBJ2-1	CATSREIWTSFDEQFF	TGTGCCACCAGCAGAGAAATCTGGACTAGCTTTGATGAGCAGTTCTTC
.	.	TRBV29-1	TRBJ1-5	CSVGDSNQPQHF	TGCAGCGTGGGGGACAGCAATCAGCCCCAGCATTTT
TRBD1	.	TRBV29-1	TRBJ2-7	CSVEESRTGRYEQYF	TGCAGCGTTGAAGAATCCCGGACAGGGCGATACGAGCAGTACTTC
.	.	TRBV5-4	TRBJ2-1	CASSLALAGEQFF	TGTGCCAGCAGCTTGGCGCTTGCTGGCGAGCAGTTCTTC
TRBD1	.	TRBV29-1	TRBJ1-1	CSVETGMNTEAFF	TGCAGCGTGGAGACAGGGATGAACACTGAAGCTTTCTTT
TRBD1	once	TRBV15	TRBJ1-1	CATSGTPGQVITEAFF	TGTGCCACCAGCGGAACGCCGGGACAGGTTATCACTGAAGCTTTCTTT
.	.	TRBV27	TRBJ2-7	CASSFRGAGYEQYF	TGTGCCAGCAGTTTTCGGGGGGCAGGCTACGAGCAGTACTTC
TRBD2	.	TRBV2	TRBJ2-1	CASMLAGWREQFF	TGTGCCAGCATGCTAGCGGGTTGGCGGGAGCAGTTCTTC
TRBD1	.	TRBV7-9	TRBJ2-1	CASSVTGERATMDEQFF	TGTGCCAGCAGCGTCACAGGGGAAAGGGCCACAATGGATGAGCAGTTCTTC
TRBD1	.	TRBV27	TRBJ2-2	CASSFISTGLNTGELFF	TGTGCCAGCAGTTTCATTTCGACAGGGTTAAACACCGGGGAGCTGTTTTTT
.	.	TRBV2	TRBJ1-2	CASSDLSETNYGYTF	TGTGCCAGCAGTGATCTGTCAGAAACTAACTATGGCTACACCTTC
.	.	TRBV5-8	TRBJ2-1	CASSETKRASSYNEQFF	TGTGCCAGCAGCGAGACAAAGCGGGCTAGCTCCTACAATGAGCAGTTCTTC
TRBD1	once	TRBV27	TRBJ1-1	CASSLTGTEAFF	TGTGCCAGCAGTTTGACAGGGACTGAAGCTTTCTTT
.	.	TRBV18	TRBJ2-2	CASSAGRVATGELFF	TGTGCCAGCTCAGCGGGACGGGTTGCCACCGGGGAGCTGTTTTTT
.	once	TRBV19	TRBJ1-1	CASNGDYTEAFF	TGTGCCAGTAATGGAGACTACACTGAAGCTTTCTTT
TRBD1	.	TRBV7-6	TRBJ2-1	CASSLKPSGQAIHNEQFF	TGTGCCAGCAGCTTAAAGCCCTCGGGACAGGCAATCCACAATGAGCAGTTCTTC
.	.	TRBV7-8	TRBJ1-1	CASSSGRDGLNTEAFF	TGTGCCAGCAGCTCGGGCCGTGACGGCCTGAACACTGAAGCTTTCTTT
.	.	TRBV5-5	TRBJ2-7	CASVNLTGHPSYEQYF	TGTGCCAGCGTGAACCTTACGGGACACCCTTCCTACGAGCAGTACTTC
.	.	TRBV4-1	TRBJ2-7	CASSQVGERMGEQYF	TGCGCCAGCAGCCAAGTGGGGGAGAGGATGGGCGAGCAGTACTTC
.	.	TRBV7-9	TRBJ2-5	CASSFEGEGETQYF	TGTGCCAGCAGCTTCGAGGGAGAGGGTGAGACCCAGTACTTC
.	.	TRBV4-2	TRBJ2-7	CASSQGWDEQYF	TGTGCCAGCAGCCAAGGTTGGGACGAGCAGTACTTC